This T cell receptor beta chain emerged from a study of cytomegalovirus exposure and HLA in healthy donors. Study context: Some 85 million unique TCRs, all from HLA-typed donors, were included in an early release of the data.

The PCR used 60 Vbeta and 13 Jbeta primers. The assay was immunoSEQ multiplex PCR, and TCRdb's table has in-frame clones only and misses some. The table has about 220,000 clones, roughly 75% seen once. V dropped 2 bases and J dropped 6; count of bases not matched to a gene: 4. CDR3 size: 13 residues. Germline assignment: CDR1 SGDLS and CDR2 YYNGEE. The TCR sequence derives from a woman aged 25-40 years in good health and CMV-seronegative. Sequencing input: PBMCs. The rearrangement links TRBV9 to TRBJ1-1, with TRBD1 identical over 7 bases. The CDR3 region is CASSVEGQSEAFF. The CDR3 DNA reads as TGTGCCAGCAGCGTCGAGGGACAGTCTGAAGCTTTCTTT.